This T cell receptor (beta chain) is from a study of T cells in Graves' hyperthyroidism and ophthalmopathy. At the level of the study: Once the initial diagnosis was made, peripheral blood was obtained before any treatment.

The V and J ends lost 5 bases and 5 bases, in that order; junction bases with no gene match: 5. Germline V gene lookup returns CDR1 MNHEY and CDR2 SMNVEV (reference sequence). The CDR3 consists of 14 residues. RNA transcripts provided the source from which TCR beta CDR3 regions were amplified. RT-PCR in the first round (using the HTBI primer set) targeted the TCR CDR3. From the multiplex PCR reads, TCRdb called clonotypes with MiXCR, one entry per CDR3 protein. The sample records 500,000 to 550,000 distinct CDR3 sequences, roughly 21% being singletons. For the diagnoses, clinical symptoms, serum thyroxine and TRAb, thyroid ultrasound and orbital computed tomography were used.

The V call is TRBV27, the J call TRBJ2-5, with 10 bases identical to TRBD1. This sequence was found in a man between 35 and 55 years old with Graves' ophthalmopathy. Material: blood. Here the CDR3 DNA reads TGTGCCAGCAGTGAGGACAGGGGGGGGGAGACCCAGTACTTC. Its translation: CASSEDRGGETQYF.